A selection of T cell receptor beta chains follows, all from one sample in a study of a mutant IDH1 vaccine in newly diagnosed glioma. Only in-frame clones appear in the TCRdb table, and some are missing; sequencing was by immunoSEQ multiplex PCR. Among around 60,000 clones listed, about four fifths were seen once. Their target antigens are unknown. The sequencing here drew on PBMCs, taken from a glioma patient whose treatment included an IDH1 peptide vaccine. The receptor set was obtained from a man aged 35-49 years with glioma. Both conserved end residues are part of each CDR3. A D gene is named only where the DNA matches it firmly. Expanded clones get a size class; other rows say once, few or many, or leave the size out.

j_gene,d_gene,v_gene,abundance,CDR3nt,CDR3aa
TRBJ1-5,TRBD1,TRBV18,few,TGTGCCAGCAACCTGGGACCAGGGGGGGTCAATCAGCCCCAGCATTTT,CASNLGPGGVNQPQHF
TRBJ1-3,NA,TRBV5-5,NA,TGTGCCAGCAGTTATGTGACCGCTGGAAACACCATATATTTT,CASSYVTAGNTIYF
TRBJ2-1,TRBD2,TRBV9,once,TGTGCCAGCAGCACCGGACTAGCGGTCTCGTGGCAGTTCTTC,CASSTGLAVSWQFF
TRBJ2-2,NA,TRBV4-1,NA,TGCGCCAGCAGCCCCTATTGGGCGACCGGGGAGCTGTTTTTT,CASSPYWATGELFF
TRBJ2-4,NA,TRBV2,NA,TGTGCCAGCAGTGGATTCGGATTCGGAGACATTCAGTACTTC,CASSGFGFGDIQYF
TRBJ2-1,NA,TRBV10-3,NA,TGTGCCACCGTCTGGTCCGAGATATACAATGAGCAGTTCTTC,CATVWSEIYNEQFF
TRBJ1-2,NA,TRBV15,NA,TGTGCCACGTGGGGGGGACGTTGGTATGGCTACACCTTC,CATWGGRWYGYTF
TRBJ1-2,NA,TRBV29-1,NA,TGCAGCGTTGAAATCTCTTCAGTTGGCGGCTACACCTTC,CSVEISSVGGYTF
TRBJ2-1,TRBD1,TRBV5-1,NA,TGCGCCAGCAGCCCCAGGACAGGGTCAATTGGGGGTGAGCAGTTCTTC,CASSPRTGSIGGEQFF
TRBJ2-5,NA,TRBV15,NA,TGTGCCACCAGCAGAGTGGGGGGCAGCGAGACCCAGTACTTC,CATSRVGGSETQYF
TRBJ1-4,NA,TRBV19,NA,TGTGCCAGTAGTCGGAGGGAGGCAACTAATGAAAAACTGTTTTTT,CASSRREATNEKLFF
TRBJ2-5,NA,TRBV11-2,NA,TGTGCCAGCATCGCTAGTGCGGGGCCCCAAGAGACCCAGTACTTC,CASIASAGPQETQYF
TRBJ2-2,NA,TRBV4-3,NA,TGCGCCAGCAGCCAAGATGTGGGACTGATGACCGGGGAGCTGTTTTTT,CASSQDVGLMTGELFF
TRBJ2-7,TRBD1,TRBV5-6,NA,TGTGCCAGCAGCACCATCCGGGACAGGGGCGACGAGCAGTACTTC,CASSTIRDRGDEQYF
TRBJ1-4,TRBD1,TRBV2,NA,TGTGCCAGCTCATATACCGGGACAGTAAACGAAAAACTGTTTTTT,CASSYTGTVNEKLFF
TRBJ2-6,NA,TRBV5-6,once,TGTGCCAGCAGCTTGGGGTTTATAACCTCTGGGGCCAACGTCCTGACTTTC,CASSLGFITSGANVLTF
TRBJ1-2,NA,TRBV7-9,few,TGTGCCAGCAGCGAGGAACCCGGCTACACCTTC,CASSEEPGYTF
TRBJ1-5,TRBD1,TRBV15,NA,TGTGCCACCAGCAGGGACAGGGGTAGCAATCAGCCCCAGCATTTT,CATSRDRGSNQPQHF
TRBJ2-7,NA,TRBV4-2,once,TGTGCCAGCAGCCAAGATCCCGCAGGAGACTACGAGCAGTACTTC,CASSQDPAGDYEQYF
TRBJ2-2,NA,TRBV5-1,few,TGCGCCAGCAGCTTAGTCCTGGAGGAGGCCGGGGAGCTGTTTTTT,CASSLVLEEAGELFF
TRBJ1-2,TRBD1,TRBV10-3,NA,TGTGCCATCAATTGGGACAGGGAAGGTTATGGCTACACCTTC,CAINWDREGYGYTF
TRBJ2-3,TRBD1,TRBV25-1,NA,TGTGCCAGCAGTGGCCCGGACAGGGGGCGGATCACAGATACGCAGTATTTT,CASSGPDRGRITDTQYF
TRBJ1-1,NA,TRBV15,few,TGTGCCACCAGCGCGAGCTGGAACACTGAAGCTTTCTTT,CATSASWNTEAFF
TRBJ2-3,NA,TRBV6-4,NA,TGTGCCAGACCCCCAGATACGCAGTATTTT,CARPPDTQYF
TRBJ2-7,TRBD2,TRBV27,NA,TGTGCCAGCAGGCTAGCGGGAGTGTACGAGCAGTACTTC,CASRLAGVYEQYF
TRBJ1-5,NA,TRBV7-8,many,TGTGCCAGCAGCTCAAACAGGGTGGGGCCCCAGCATTTT,CASSSNRVGPQHF
TRBJ1-1,NA,TRBV5-1,NA,TGCGCCAGCAGAGAAGGACGGCCCACTGAAGCTTTCTTT,CASREGRPTEAFF
TRBJ1-2,TRBD1,TRBV30,once,TGTGCCTGGAGTGTCGGACAGGCCCTGGGCGGCTACACCTTC,CAWSVGQALGGYTF
TRBJ2-1,TRBD1,TRBV29-1,NA,TGCAGCGTTGAGCCTCACGGGTCGGACAGGGGGCGAGGTCCGGATGAGCAGTTCTTC,CSVEPHGSDRGRGPDEQFF
TRBJ2-2,NA,TRBV18,NA,TGTGCCAGCTCGCTTTCCGGAGGGCCGGGGACCGGGGAGCTGTTTTTT,CASSLSGGPGTGELFF
TRBJ2-1,NA,TRBV7-2,NA,TGTGCCAGCAGCCCATCCCGTAATGAGCAGTTCTTC,CASSPSRNEQFF
TRBJ2-2,NA,TRBV4-3,NA,TGCGCCAGCAGCCCAATGGGGACTAACACCGGGGAGCTGTTTTTT,CASSPMGTNTGELFF
TRBJ2-7,NA,TRBV5-6,NA,TGTGCCAGCAGCTTGACAGGGAACTACGAGCAGTACTTC,CASSLTGNYEQYF
TRBJ2-2,NA,TRBV25-1,NA,TGTGCCAGCAGTGATACACCGGGGGAGCTGTTTTTT,CASSDTPGELFF
TRBJ1-1,NA,TRBV13,many,TGTGCCAGCAGCTCCGCCTGGCGGGATAACACTGAAGCTTTCTTT,CASSSAWRDNTEAFF
TRBJ2-7,TRBD1,TRBV6-4,NA,TGTGCCAGCAGTGACGGGACAGGGGGGCTCGACGAGCAGTACTTC,CASSDGTGGLDEQYF
TRBJ2-1,NA,TRBV30,NA,TGTGCCTGGAAACGACGGGCATCTAACAATGAGCAGTTCTTC,CAWKRRASNNEQFF
TRBJ1-3,NA,TRBV2,medium-sized,TGTGCCAGCAGTGTCTCTTCTCAAAGCATCTCTGGAAACACCATATATTTT,CASSVSSQSISGNTIYF
TRBJ2-4,NA,TRBV30,NA,TGTGCCTGGAGCCCCCCAGGGTTCAAAAACATTCAGTACTTC,CAWSPPGFKNIQYF